These T cell receptor beta chains were read from a single sample in a study of blood T cell repertoires in COVID-19. The protocol was immunoSEQ multiplex PCR, while the TCRdb copy is restricted to in-frame clones and leaves out a portion. The sample yields 150,000 to 200,000 clones, approximately 85% seen once. Sequenced sample: peripheral blood. These receptors were obtained from a human donor with active or convalescent COVID-19. The donor label of this sample is uncertain. Both conserved end residues are part of each CDR3. D genes are given only for firm matches. Only some rows state a clone size, as once, few, many or a class for expanded clones.

TRBJ2-3,TRBD2,TRBV9,.,CASSQELAGYDTQYF,TGTGCCAGCAGCCAAGAACTAGCGGGATACGATACGCAATATTTT
TRBJ2-7,.,TRBV2,.,CASEYYPGAAQYF,TGTGCCAGCGAGTACTACCCTGGAGCGGCGCAGTACTTC
TRBJ2-2,.,TRBV5-5,.,CASSSTAGDNTGELFF,TGTGCCAGCAGCTCTACGGCAGGGGACAACACCGGGGAGCTGTTTTTT
TRBJ2-7,TRBD1,TRBV6-5,.,CASSRYGQGAYEQYF,TGTGCCAGCAGTCGCTACGGACAGGGGGCTTACGAGCAGTACTTC
TRBJ2-3,.,TRBV11-2,.,CASSLVGGRSLTSTDTQYF,TGTGCCAGCAGCTTAGTCGGGGGTCGATCCCTTACTAGCACAGATACGCAGTATTTT
TRBJ1-3,TRBD1,TRBV11-2,.,CASSWTGARNTIYF,TGTGCCAGCAGCTGGACAGGAGCAAGAAACACCATATATTTT
TRBJ2-1,.,TRBV7-3,.,CASSLSSAGNNEQFF,TGTGCCAGCAGCTTAAGTTCGGCGGGGAACAATGAGCAGTTCTTC
TRBJ2-6,.,TRBV5-5,.,CASGARSSGANVLTF,TGTGCCAGCGGGGCCAGATCCTCTGGGGCCAACGTCCTGACTTTC
TRBJ1-2,.,TRBV10-2,few,CASSESRGHLYGYTF,TGCGCCAGCAGTGAGTCGAGGGGACACCTCTATGGCTACACCTTC
TRBJ2-7,TRBD2,TRBV9,.,CASSAPLASGRNEQYF,TGTGCCAGCAGCGCGCCGCTGGCTAGCGGGAGAAACGAGCAGTACTTC
TRBJ1-2,TRBD1,TRBV7-9,.,CASSLHATGGDSYGYTF,TGTGCCAGCAGCTTACACGCGACAGGGGGCGATAGCTATGGCTACACCTTC
TRBJ1-2,.,TRBV5-1,once,CASSFEGYGYTF,TGCGCCAGCAGCTTTGAGGGCTATGGCTACACCTTC
TRBJ2-7,.,TRBV4-1,.,CASSQLPQAGLYEQYF,TGCGCCAGCAGCCAACTTCCCCAAGCCGGACTCTACGAGCAGTACTTC
TRBJ2-2,.,TRBV18,few,CASSRPPNAGELFF,TGTGCCAGCTCGCGGCCCCCGAACGCCGGGGAGCTGTTTTTT
TRBJ2-5,TRBD2,TRBV6-2/TRBV6-3,.,CASSETSGGAATQYF,TGTGCCAGCAGTGAGACTAGCGGGGGGGCCGCGACCCAGTACTTC
TRBJ2-4,.,TRBV28,.,CASSPSGKAKNIQYF,TGTGCCAGCAGTCCCTCGGGTAAAGCCAAAAACATTCAGTACTTC
TRBJ1-6,.,TRBV5-4,.,CASSLQGVRRSSPLHF,TGTGCCAGCAGCCTGCAAGGCGTCAGAAGGAGTTCACCCCTCCACTTT
TRBJ2-7,TRBD2,TRBV15,.,CATSRDRGRPPNEQYF,TGTGCCACCAGCAGAGACCGCGGGAGGCCCCCAAACGAGCAGTACTTC
TRBJ1-6,.,TRBV7-9,.,CASSSGGSYNSPLHF,TGTGCCAGCAGCAGTGGGGGGTCCTATAATTCACCCCTCCACTTT
TRBJ2-1,TRBD2,TRBV29-1,few,CSVVAGGGNEQFF,TGCAGCGTTGTGGCGGGAGGTGGCAATGAGCAGTTCTTC
TRBJ2-5,.,TRBV27,.,CASSFGLGLASETQYF,TGTGCCAGCAGTTTTGGACTGGGGTTGGCATCAGAGACCCAGTACTTC
TRBJ2-2,.,TRBV19,.,CASSLPGGLNTGELFF,TGTGCCAGTAGCCTTCCAGGGGGACTGAACACCGGGGAGCTGTTTTTT
TRBJ2-7,.,TRBV13,few,CASSLGRGGGYEQYF,TGTGCCAGCAGCTTAGGCCGAGGGGGGGGCTACGAGCAGTACTTC
TRBJ1-1,.,TRBV28,.,CASSLIRRGTTEAFF,TGTGCCAGCAGTTTAATCCGTCGGGGAACAACTGAAGCTTTCTTT
TRBJ2-7,.,TRBV6-1,.,CASSEGYRTYEQYF,TGTGCCAGCAGTGAAGGGTACAGAACCTACGAGCAGTACTTC
TRBJ2-5,.,TRBV7-3,.,CASSLSGESGPQYF,TGTGCCAGCAGCTTAAGCGGCGAGAGTGGTCCCCAGTACTTC
TRBJ1-5,TRBD1,TRBV6-6,.,CASSRSRDRGGQPQHF,TGTGCCAGCAGTAGGTCCCGGGACAGGGGGGGTCAGCCCCAGCATTTT
TRBJ2-7,TRBD1,TRBV18,.,CASSPGDSSSYEQYF,TGTGCCAGCTCACCTGGGGACAGCTCAAGCTACGAGCAGTACTTC
TRBJ1-2,TRBD1,TRBV2,.,CASRRQGVYYGYTF,TGTGCCAGCAGGAGACAGGGGGTATACTATGGCTACACCTTC
TRBJ1-1,.,TRBV15,.,CATSRLTREAFF,TGTGCCACCAGCAGATTGACAAGAGAGGCTTTCTTT
TRBJ2-5,TRBD2,TRBV6-8,.,CASRAGTSGSETQYF,TGTGCCAGCAGGGCCGGGACTAGCGGGAGCGAGACCCAGTACTTC
TRBJ1-5,TRBD1,TRBV24-1,.,CATSEPSEGQGGWGNQPQHF,TGTGCCACCAGTGAACCCTCAGAAGGACAGGGAGGGTGGGGCAATCAGCCCCAGCATTTT
TRBJ2-7,.,TRBV5-5,.,CASKRIAGLAIDEQYF,TGTGCCAGCAAGAGGATCGCGGGGTTGGCCATAGACGAGCAGTACTTC
TRBJ2-1,.,TRBV5-1,.,CASSSGAGPSSYNEQFF,TGCGCCAGCAGCTCGGGTGCGGGGCCCAGCTCCTACAATGAGCAGTTCTTC
TRBJ1-1,.,TRBV12-3/TRBV12-4,.,CASSLFLRLSAFF,TGTGCCAGCAGTTTATTTCTCAGGCTTTCGGCTTTCTTT
TRBJ1-4,.,TRBV28,.,CASSLQGRGNEKLFF,TGTGCCAGCAGTTTGCAGGGTCGCGGTAATGAAAAACTGTTTTTT
TRBJ2-1,TRBD2,TRBV2,.,CASNPGTSGRGSSYNEQFF,TGTGCCAGCAACCCCGGGACTAGCGGGAGGGGTAGCTCCTACAATGAGCAGTTCTTC
TRBJ2-7,TRBD1,TRBV7-9,few,CASTTGRARQGVYEQYF,TGTGCCAGCACCACCGGCCGGGCTAGGCAGGGGGTCTACGAGCAGTACTTC
TRBJ1-2,TRBD1,TRBV5-1,.,CASSSPGQQNYGYTF,TGCGCCAGCAGCTCCCCGGGACAGCAGAACTATGGCTACACCTTC
TRBJ2-5,TRBD1,TRBV9,.,CARSGGQGGGETQYF,TGTGCCCGCAGCGGGGGACAGGGGGGTGGCGAGACCCAGTACTTC
TRBJ2-1,.,TRBV11-3,.,CASSLDMVFSSNNEQFF,TGTGCCAGCAGCTTAGATATGGTGTTCTCTAGCAACAATGAGCAGTTCTTC
TRBJ2-7,.,TRBV29-1,.,CSVVGMGNSYEQYF,TGCAGCGTTGTAGGAATGGGCAACTCCTACGAGCAGTACTTC
TRBJ2-3,TRBD2,TRBV7-3,.,CASSLAGGPSTQYF,TGTGCCAGCAGCTTAGCGGGGGGGCCTAGTACGCAGTATTTT
TRBJ2-3,TRBD2,TRBV30,once,CAWSAERISGGPVADTQYF,TGTGCCTGGAGTGCTGAGAGGATTAGCGGGGGGCCTGTCGCAGATACGCAGTATTTT
TRBJ2-1,.,TRBV6-4,.,CASSVGTAGFGQFF,TGTGCCAGCAGTGTCGGGACTGCAGGGTTCGGGCAGTTCTTC
TRBJ1-4,.,TRBV25-1,many,CASSEWEGREKLFF,TGTGCCAGCAGTGAATGGGAGGGGCGGGAAAAACTGTTTTTT
TRBJ2-1,TRBD1,TRBV19,.,CASRTGSNEQFF,TGTGCCAGCCGGACAGGGTCTAATGAGCAGTTCTTC
TRBJ2-7,TRBD2,TRBV11-3,.,CASSVAGGMNYEQYF,TGTGCCAGCAGTGTAGCGGGAGGGATGAACTACGAGCAGTACTTC